Below, 20 T cell receptor beta chains from the same sample are listed, as sequenced in a study of T cell repertoires in cytomegalovirus infection. TCRdb re-derived calls from the reads in MiXCR, one entry per CDR3 protein. The sample consists of 650,000 to 900,000 distinct CDR3 sequences, around a third of them appearing once. Their antigen targets remain unknown. Sample: cultured CD8+ T cells from PBMCs, taken from culture after CMV antigen stimulation. The receptors were sampled from a human donor in good health (CMV status not recorded). Some clones in this sample may be carry-over from other donors' samples.

This clonotype occurred a few times. The chain couples TRBV7-9 to TRBJ2-5; D uncertain. Trimming left V 5 bases short and J 4 bases short, with 20 bases between. Per germline, CDR1 SEHNR and CDR2 FQNEAQ (reference sequence). This CDR3 has 16 residues. In DNA form, the CDR3 reads TGTGCCAGCAGCCCCGGCCCAAGAAAGGGAAGAGAGACCCAGTACTTC. The encoded protein is CASSPGPRKGRETQYF.

This clonotype was seen only a few times. The CDR3 DNA follows: TGTGCCAGCAGTTACAGTGGGATTCGTAGCAATCAGCCCCAGCATTTT. Amino acid sequence: CASSYSGIRSNQPQHF. The chain is built from TRBV6-2 or TRBV6-3 and TRBJ1-5; D gene uncertain. The CDR3 runs to 16 residues. CDR1 and CDR2 (germline): MNHEY, SVGEGT. V was shortened by 2 bases and J by 0 bases, with 11 bases between the two germline ends.

There are a few counts of this clonotype. V gene TRBV28 combines with J gene TRBJ1-2; D gene ambiguous. Germline CDR1 MDHEN, CDR2 SYDVKM. V lost 5 bases and J lost 5, with 15 bases in between. The CDR3 length is 14 residues. The CDR3 here is CASSTLHNLYGYTF. CDR3 coding DNA: TGTGCCAGCAGTACCCTTCACAACTTATATGGCTACACCTTC.

This clonotype showed up many times. The gene calls are TRBV5-1 and TRBJ2-7, with a tentative D call TRBD1 (7 bases). The CDR3 runs 16 residues. Germline loops: CDR1 SGHRS, CDR2 YFSETQ. The V end was cut by 0 bases, the J end by 5 bases, with 18 bases between. The CDR3 is CASSLVWTGGADEQYF. CDR3 in DNA: TGCGCCAGCAGCTTGGTATGGACAGGAGGGGCCGACGAGCAGTACTTC.

In this sample, this clonotype turned up a few times. The rearrangement links TRBV7-9 to TRBJ2-5, with no clear D. Deletions cut 5 bases from V and 1 base from J, with 14 bases between. This CDR3 has 15 amino acids. Per the germline V gene, CDR1 is SEHNR and CDR2 is FQNEAQ (reference sequence). CDR3 sequence reads: CASSTSSSVQETQYF. CDR3 coding DNA: TGTGCCAGCAGCACCTCATCGTCCGTCCAAGAGACCCAGTACTTC.

This clonotype was observed a few times. The chain couples TRBV7-2 to TRBJ2-7; maybe TRBD1 (5 bases). CDR1 and CDR2 (germline): SGHTA, FQGNSA. CDR3 length: 14 amino acids. The V end lost 5 bases, the J end lost 2 bases, and 13 bases lay between the germline ends. The chain's CDR3 is CASSPLGDTYEQYF. CDR3 sequence (DNA): TGTGCCAGCAGCCCGTTAGGGGATACCTACGAGCAGTACTTC.

The chain has TRBV6-2 or TRBV6-3 and TRBJ2-1; D unresolved. CDR3 length: 13 amino acids. Germline values: CDR1 MNHEY, CDR2 SVGEGT. Trimming stripped 6 bases from V and 4 bases from J, with 10 bases between. Written as DNA, the CDR3 is TGTGCCAGCAGGCAACCCTTATACAATGAGCAGTTCTTC. This translates into CASRQPLYNEQFF.

Many counts were recorded for this clonotype. The chain joins TRBV7-9 to TRBJ2-4, with D possibly being TRBD2 (6 bases). Germline V gene sequence: CDR1 SEHNR, CDR2 FQNEAQ (reference sequence). Trimming left V 7 bases short and J 7 bases short, with 14 bases between. This CDR3 contains 13 residues. The CDR3 sequence: CASTHRDFNIQYF. CDR3 nucleotide sequence: TGTGCCAGCACGCACCGGGACTTTAACATTCAGTACTTC.

This chain joins TRBV11-2 and TRBJ1-1; no clear D. Per germline, CDR1 SGHAT and CDR2 FQNNGV. The CDR3 extends over 13 amino acids. V lost 1 base, J lost 10 bases, and 13 bases lay in between. The CDR3 loop is CASSLGLREGAFF. The CDR3 DNA follows: TGTGCCAGCAGCTTAGGTCTTCGGGAGGGAGCTTTCTTT. The whole variable domain, remainder taken from reference TRBV11-2 and TRBJ1-1, is EAGVAQSPRYKIIEKRQSVAFWCNPISGHATLYWYQQILGQGPKLLIQFQNNGVVDDSQLPKDRFSAERLKGVDSTLKIQPAKLEDSAVYLCASSLGLREGAFFGQGTRLTVV.

The count of this clonotype is one. Compared with germline, one end of the junction differs, possibly owing to a read error. The chain has TRBV27 and TRBJ2-1, with D possibly being TRBD1 (5 bases). The CDR3 totals 17 residues. Per the germline V gene, CDR1 is MNHEY and CDR2 is SMNVEV (reference sequence). The CDR3 loop is CASSLSFASRAYNEQFF. CDR3 DNA sequence: TGTGCCAGCAGTTTATCTTTCGCGAGCAGGGCCTATAATGAGCAGTTCTTC.

This sequence joins TRBV7-2 and TRBJ1-5; tentatively, D is TRBD1 (6 bases). Germline V gives CDR1 SGHTA, CDR2 FQGNSA. V was trimmed by 5 bases and J by 7 bases, leaving 15 bases between them. There are 14 residues in the CDR3. The CDR3 sequence is CASSPWTDEQPQHF. In DNA, the CDR3 is TGTGCCAGCAGCCCCTGGACAGACGAGCAGCCCCAGCATTTT.

CDR3 DNA sequence: TGTGCCAGCGGATGGCAGCAAGAGACCCAGTACTTC. Translated: CASGWQQETQYF. This chain links TRBV6-2 or TRBV6-3 with TRBJ2-5, with D uncertain. There are 12 residues in the CDR3. Trimming left V 8 bases short and J 2 bases short, with 9 bases between. In germline, CDR1 is MNHEY, CDR2 SVGEGT.

The DNA of the CDR3 is TGTGCCAGCAGCGTAGCGATACAGGGATCGAAGGCCTATGGCTACACCTTC. The encoded protein is CASSVAIQGSKAYGYTF. The chain combines TRBV9 with TRBJ1-2; weak D call: TRBD1 (6 bases). The CDR3 loop spans 17 amino acids. Trimming took off 0 bases at V and 4 bases at J, with 19 bases between the two ends. Germline V gene sequence: CDR1 SGDLS, CDR2 YYNGEE. The full variable domain, rest sourced from reference TRBV9 and TRBJ1-2, is DSGVTQTPKHLITATGQRVTLRCSPRSGDLSVYWYQQSLDQGLQFLIQYYNGEERAKGNILERFSAQQFPDLHSELNLSSLELGDSALYFCASSVAIQGSKAYGYTFGSGTRLTVV.

J is TRBJ2-3 and V is TRBV11-2; D is unresolved. The V end was cut by 1 base, the J end by 2 bases, with 25 bases between. Germline V gene lookup returns CDR1 SGHAT and CDR2 FQNNGV. This CDR3 has 20 residues. The CDR3 spells CASSLVPSGTKDLSTDTQYF. For the CDR3, the DNA is TGTGCCAGCAGCTTAGTTCCCAGTGGAACTAAGGACCTTTCCACAGATACGCAGTATTTT.

This clonotype has at least ten counts. The chain links TRBV12-3 or TRBV12-4 to TRBJ2-1; 7 bases map to TRBD2. After removal of 8 bases from V and 4 bases from J, the junction contained 11 bases not matched to a gene. The CDR3 has 15 amino acids. In DNA, the CDR3 is TGTGCCAGCGGGGGAGGGAGAGAATCTTACAATGAGCAGTTCTTC. Its protein product is CASGGGRESYNEQFF.

The chain employs TRBV13 and TRBJ1-4; the match to TRBD1 covers 7 bases. Germline V gives CDR1 PRHDT, CDR2 FYEKMQ (reference sequence). Trimming took 5 bases from V and 8 from J; bases not matched to a gene: 14. The CDR3 length is 16 residues. The CDR3 DNA is TGTGCCAGCAGCCCCCGCAGGGGGGGCTTAGGGGAAAAACTGTTTTTT. This sequence encodes CASSPRRGGLGEKLFF. Full variable domain (missing parts from reference TRBV13 and TRBJ1-4): AAGVIQSPRHLIKEKRETATLKCYPIPRHDTVYWYQQGPGQDPQFLISFYEKMQSDKGSIPDRFSAQQFSDYHSELNMSSLELGDSALYFCASSPRRGGLGEKLFFGSGTQLSVL.

As for this clonotype: A much larger clone lies one base from this, so it may be a read error. The rearrangement uses TRBV12-3 or TRBV12-4 and TRBJ1-3; D remains ambiguous. The CDR3 runs 15 residues. CDR3 sequence reads: CANSLGLRAGNTIYF. CDR3 nucleotides: TGTGCCAACAGTTTGGGGTTACGGGCTGGAAACACCATATATTTT.

This clonotype was detected ten times or more. The rearrangement uses TRBV7-2 and TRBJ2-4; D remains unclear. Germline values: CDR1 SGHTA, CDR2 FQGNSA. The CDR3 has 15 amino acids. V shed 0 bases and J shed 0 bases, with 6 bases lying between them. This CDR3 reads CASSLAYTAKNIQYF. The CDR3 DNA reads TGTGCCAGCAGCTTAGCGTATACAGCCAAAAACATTCAGTACTTC.

The V call is TRBV19, the J call TRBJ2-7; D possibly corresponds to TRBD2 (5 bases). There are 12 residues in the CDR3. Per germline, CDR1 LNHDA and CDR2 SQIVND (reference sequence). Trimming pared 10 bases from V and 6 bases from J, leaving 16 bases between. The CDR3 nucleotides are TGTGCCACCCAGCCTAGCACCTGCGAGCAGTACGTC. Encoded protein: CATQPSTCEQYV.

This clonotype was picked up many times. CDR3 region: CASSLVGVRSANLYNEQFF. CDR3 sequence (DNA): TGTGCCAGCAGCTTAGTCGGGGTGAGGTCAGCAAACCTTTACAATGAGCAGTTCTTC. The rearrangement joins TRBV7-2 to TRBJ2-1, with D perhaps TRBD2 (5 bases). Germline CDR1 reads SGHTA; CDR2 reads FQGNSA. V lost 1 base and J 4 bases, leaving 23 bases between the germline ends. This CDR3 comprises 19 residues.